These T cell receptor beta chains were read from a single sample in a study of blood T cell repertoires in COVID-19. Method: immunoSEQ multiplex PCR; TCRdb's copy keeps in-frame clones and lacks some. This table has about 170,000 clones, 82% appearing once. Material for sequencing was peripheral blood. These TCRs come from a woman in her seventies with acute or convalescent COVID-19. The CDR3 runs from the conserved cysteine through the conserved F or W. A D gene is named only where the DNA matches it firmly. Clone size, where shown, is once, few, many, or a class for clones that have expanded.

TRBD1 | NA | TRBJ2-3 | TRBV9 | CASSVGTGGMSTDTQYF | TGTGCCAGCAGCGTAGGGACAGGGGGCATGAGCACAGATACGCAGTATTTT
NA | once | TRBJ1-1 | TRBV7-2 | CASSSGTTAFF | TGTGCCAGCAGCTCCGGGACAACAGCTTTCTTT
TRBD1 | NA | TRBJ1-3 | TRBV28 | CAISGQDSGNTIYF | TGTGCCATCTCGGGACAGGACTCTGGAAACACCATATATTTT
TRBD1 | NA | TRBJ2-7 | TRBV7-9 | CASSLAGQGVGFSYEQYF | TGTGCCAGCAGCTTAGCTGGACAGGGGGTCGGATTCTCCTACGAGCAGTACTTC
TRBD2 | NA | TRBJ2-1 | TRBV5-6 | CASSLRGLAGRAQKNEFF | TGTGCCAGCAGCTTGAGGGGACTAGCGGGAAGGGCCCAAAAAAATGAATTCTTC
NA | NA | TRBJ2-7 | TRBV28 | CASSLAAGWGTYEQYF | TGTGCCAGCTCTTTAGCGGCAGGGTGGGGGACCTACGAGCAGTACTTC
TRBD1 | NA | TRBJ1-5 | TRBV19 | CASSMPTGQASNQPQHF | TGTGCCAGTAGTATGCCCACGGGACAGGCTAGCAATCAGCCCCAGCATTTT
NA | NA | TRBJ2-2 | TRBV7-2 | CASSSMPGQNTGELFF | TGTGCCAGCAGCTCGATGCCTGGACAGAACACCGGGGAGCTGTTTTTT
NA | NA | TRBJ1-6 | TRBV19 | CASRTGSNSPLHF | TGTGCCAGTAGAACAGGGAGTAATTCACCCCTCCACTTT
TRBD1 | NA | TRBJ1-4 | TRBV5-1 | CASSRAGGEGEKLFF | TGCGCCAGCAGCCGGGCAGGGGGCGAAGGGGAAAAACTGTTTTTT
NA | NA | TRBJ1-2 | TRBV30 | CAWGQTFRGYTF | TGTGCCTGGGGGCAGACATTTCGAGGCTACACCTTC
TRBD2 | NA | TRBJ2-2 | TRBV7-8 | CASSLRLAGGELFF | TGTGCCAGCAGCCTAAGACTAGCGGGAGGGGAGCTGTTTTTT
NA | NA | TRBJ1-5 | TRBV7-2 | CASSWGGLEPQHF | TGTGCCAGCAGCTGGGGGGGGCTCGAGCCCCAGCATTTT
NA | NA | TRBJ2-7 | TRBV7-2 | CASSLEGHIYEQYF | TGTGCCAGCAGCTTAGAGGGACACATCTACGAGCAGTACTTC
NA | NA | TRBJ1-1 | TRBV5-1 | CASSLNPAIANTEAFF | TGCGCCAGCAGCTTGAACCCGGCCATAGCGAACACTGAAGCTTTCTTT
NA | NA | TRBJ2-7 | TRBV12-3/TRBV12-4 | CASSATRHEQYF | TGTGCCAGCAGTGCGACTCGACACGAGCAGTACTTC
NA | once | TRBJ1-5 | TRBV2 | CASSVESPGTRGNQPQHF | TGTGCCAGCAGTGTGGAATCCCCGGGAACAAGGGGCAATCAGCCCCAGCATTTT
TRBD2 | NA | TRBJ2-1 | TRBV6-5 | CASRAGGLYNEQFF | TGTGCCAGCCGAGCGGGAGGGCTTTACAATGAGCAGTTCTTC
TRBD1 | NA | TRBJ1-1 | TRBV10-3 | CAISNRGANTEAFF | TGTGCCATCAGTAACAGGGGCGCGAACACTGAAGCTTTCTTT
NA | few | TRBJ1-1 | TRBV6-1 | CASSERRRGAPTEAFF | TGTGCCAGCAGTGAACGCCGTCGGGGGGCGCCTACTGAAGCTTTCTTT
NA | NA | TRBJ2-7 | TRBV12-3/TRBV12-4 | CASSLSPYEQYF | TGTGCCAGCAGTTTGAGTCCTTACGAGCAGTACTTC
TRBD1 | NA | TRBJ1-3 | TRBV4-2 | CASSQDGTASSGNTIYF | TGTGCCAGCAGCCAAGATGGGACAGCCAGCTCTGGAAACACCATATATTTT
NA | few | TRBJ1-5 | TRBV7-8 | CASSFQGINQPQHF | TGTGCCAGCAGTTTTCAGGGAATCAATCAGCCCCAGCATTTT
NA | few | TRBJ1-2 | TRBV7-9 | CASSLDRLNYGYTF | TGTGCCAGCAGCTTAGATCGACTGAACTATGGCTACACCTTC
NA | NA | TRBJ2-3 | TRBV7-7 | CASSQGTSTDTQYF | TGTGCTAGCAGTCAAGGGACTAGCACAGATACGCAGTATTTT
TRBD1 | NA | TRBJ1-2 | TRBV6-6 | CASSPQGARGDYGYTF | TGTGCCAGCAGTCCACAGGGGGCGCGAGGCGACTATGGCTACACCTTC
NA | NA | TRBJ2-1 | TRBV5-1 | CASSSPLVADSSYNEQFF | TGCGCCAGCAGCTCCCCTCTGGTCGCAGACAGCTCCTACAATGAGCAGTTCTTC
TRBD1 | NA | TRBJ2-6 | TRBV28 | CASGPLGTGGTSGANVLTF | TGTGCCAGCGGGCCACTCGGGACAGGGGGAACCTCTGGGGCCAACGTCCTGACTTTC